Included here is one T cell receptor (beta chain) sequence, with context. Its specific antigen is unknown. Base quality data are lacking; no much larger clone is found one base away. The donors belonged to the validation cohort of about 120 subjects, which was separate from the approximately 700-subject first cohort. Library generation was performed with the immunoSEQ multiplex PCR assay. Regarding the original processing steps: A statistical classification framework was built to diagnose cytomegalovirus status from the catalog of TCR beta chain sequences. In TCRdb, the immuneACCESS table is reduced to in-frame sequences with V and J assigned. These tables do not hold every clone; where another copy was compared, an unresolved V gene accounts for under half, and the others remain unexplained. V and J calls and clone size come straight from that table; D and trimming were deduced from the DNA. The sample contains about 120,000 clones, about nine tenths of them found a single time. Approximately 2% of the sample is held by the ten biggest clonotypes.

Taken from cysteine to phenylalanine, the CDR3 has 16 residues. CDR3 DNA only is kept here, 48 bases in frame from base 1. According to the germline V gene, CDR1 reads KGHSH and CDR2 reads LQKENI. Trimming takes 3 bases off V and 3 bases off J; junction bases not matched to a gene: 9. These data originate in a study of cytomegalovirus exposure and HLA in healthy donors listed by TCRdb under 2017. Notes on the research overall: The 500 to 800 repertoires of the first cohort and the roughly 110 validation repertoires were produced on the same platform, according to a later analysis. The study aimed to test whether cataloging public T cell receptors could reveal signatures of past pathogen exposure. A separate validation cohort of some 130 different subjects was used in addition to the approximately 670-subject first cohort. High-throughput TCR immunosequencing, statistical association of individual TCRs with disease status, and machine learning were combined to predict cytomegalovirus infection status.

Results the study describes overall, beyond this receptor: The study listed approximately 150 TCR beta chains as associated with cytomegalovirus. The classifier was reported to diagnose cytomegalovirus status with high specificity and sensitivity in both the original and validation cohorts. In a later analysis, TCRs clustered in the first cohort were found to also tend to co-occur in the 120 validation repertoires, with about 93% of cluster scores above 0. A few of the identified cytomegalovirus-associated TCR beta chains were confirmed in vitro to be specific for cytomegalovirus antigens. The authors suggested that the approach could potentially be generalized to other disease states and immunological phenotypes. Most TCR sequences were seen in very few donors, while some public TCRs were found in many individuals. The validation cohort had no HLA typing available for a later analysis, so co-occurrence within that cohort was assessed over all 120 or so repertoires.

The specimen sequenced was PBMCs. This TCR came from a woman aged 18-29 years in good health and CMV-seronegative. The receptor chain draws on TRBV18 and TRBJ2-3, with TRBD2 matching 7 junction bases. At the DNA level, the sequence is TGTGCCAGCTCACCCCGGTTTGCGGGAGAAACAGATACGCAGTATTTT. Translation gives CASSPRFAGETDTQYF.